The 11 T cell receptor beta chains below were found in one sample sequenced in a study of monozygotic twins with inflammatory bowel disease. Reprocessing the 5' RACE reads, TCRdb reports a single entry for every CDR3 protein and omits DNA. Its table records approximately 300,000 distinct CDR3 sequences. What was sequenced was blood. The receptors come from a human donor with ulcerative colitis or Crohn's disease, or a healthy co-twin of an affected twin (not recorded which).

This rearrangement joins TRBV5-8 to TRBJ2-1; there is no DNA to check the TCRdb D call of TRBD1. This CDR3 is built from 15 residues. CDR1 SGHTS and CDR2 YDEGEE come from the germline V gene. This CDR3 is CASSSPGQGRYEQFF.

The chain carries TRBV18 and TRBJ2-7; TCRdb selects TRBD1, and the lack of DNA leaves this call unchecked. The CDR3 totals 15 residues. Per the germline V gene, CDR1 is KGHSH and CDR2 is LQKENI. The CDR3: CASSPLGPPSYEQYF. The complete variable domain, with remaining parts taken from reference TRBV18 and TRBJ2-7, reads NAGVMQNPRHLVRRRGQEARLRCSPMKGHSHVYWYRQLPEEGLKFMVYLQKENIIDESGMPKERFSAEFPKEGPSILRIQQVVRGDSAAYFCASSPLGPPSYEQYFGPGTRLTVT.

This chain joins TRBV5-1 and TRBJ2-1. Germline loops: CDR1 SGHRS, CDR2 YFSETQ. This CDR3 region has 17 residues. CDR3 sequence reads: CASSLSSRGSNSNEQFF.

The J gene is TRBJ2-7, the V gene TRBV6-5; TCRdb indicates TRBD2, and absent DNA this call remains unverified. Germline loops: CDR1 MNHEY, CDR2 SVGAGI. The CDR3 is 18 amino acids. The CDR3 sequence: CASSYRYQRTKFAYEQYF.

The V and J genes are TRBV7-2 and TRBJ2-3; no DNA is available, so the TRBD2 call from TCRdb remains unchecked. This CDR3 region has 15 residues. Germline CDR1 and CDR2: SGHTA and FQGNSA. CDR3 in amino acids: CASSLGGGNTDTQYF.

The genes are TRBV11-2 and TRBJ2-1; TCRdb returns TRBD2, unconfirmable since there is no DNA. Germline assignment: CDR1 SGHAT and CDR2 FQNNGV. The CDR3 is 20 residues long. The CDR3 loop reads CASSPRQGLGLAGGPNEQFF.

The chain carries TRBV6-2 or TRBV6-3 and TRBJ2-1; TCRdb reports TRBD2, a call that lacks DNA to check it against. Germline loops: CDR1 MNHEY, CDR2 SVGEGT. The length of the CDR3 is 18 residues. The CDR3 reads CASSYVTSGSRPYNEQFF.

The chain joins TRBV6-2 or TRBV6-3 to TRBJ1-6. The CDR3 consists of 20 residues. Germline V gene data show CDR1 as MNHEY and CDR2 as SVGEGT. CDR3 sequence: CASSYFTGHRLVSYNSPLHF.

The chain has TRBV20-1 and TRBJ2-4; TCRdb names TRBD1, which stays unverified in the absence of DNA. This CDR3 has 14 residues. From germline, CDR1 is DFQATT and CDR2 SNEGSKA (reference sequence). The CDR3 spells CSAQFGTGGYIQYF.

J is TRBJ1-1 and V is TRBV30; with no DNA, the TCRdb D assignment of TRBD1 cannot be verified. Germline lookup yields CDR1 GTSNPN and CDR2 SVGIG (reference sequence). This CDR3 has 12 residues. CDR3: CAWNFPESWAFF.

V gene TRBV6-1 combines with J gene TRBJ1-1; TCRdb gives TRBD1 as the D gene, but with no DNA this cannot be confirmed. The CDR3 is 14 amino acids. The germline V gene encodes CDR1 MNHNS and CDR2 SASEGT. The CDR3 here is CASRVQGVGTEAFF.